Detailed here is one T cell receptor beta chain. With cryopreserved PBMCs as the source, approximately 2 micrograms of genomic DNA went to TCR beta libraries. The source of the sample is a study of cytotoxic CD8 clonotypes in ibrutinib-treated CLL. Overall study: Responses comprised 25 or so partial and 2 complete; at median around 70 months, 14 remained remitted and roughly 12 progressed.

Only in-frame clones appear in the TCRdb table, and some are missing; sequencing was by immunoSEQ multiplex PCR. This sample has around 91,000 clones, with about 86% found just once. Germline assignment: CDR1 SSHAT and CDR2 FNYEAQ (reference sequence). The ends were cut back, 5 bases at V and 0 bases at J, with 8 bases in the middle. The CDR3 is 14 amino acids. This clonotype was obtained from a human donor with chronic lymphocytic leukemia. The sample in question was PBMCs, obtained before ibrutinib treatment. The chain has TRBV7-7 and TRBJ2-1; D remains unclear. The CDR3 coding sequence is TGTGCCAGCAGCCCGGTTAGCTCCTACAATGAGCAGTTCTTC. This sequence encodes CASSPVSSYNEQFF.